Following are 27 T cell receptor beta chains from one sample sequenced in a study of shared clonotypes between healthy human individuals. Clones were sequenced by immunoSEQ multiplex PCR, and TCRdb holds only the in-frame ones, with some missing. The sample contains approximately 740,000 clones, over 65% of which appear only once. Sequenced sample: memory CD4+ T cells sorted from blood. Documented subset: CD45RA-negative fraction. The receptors come from a young woman in good health.

J is TRBJ2-3 and V is TRBV30; D gene ambiguous. This CDR3 has 12 amino acids. Germline V gene lookup returns CDR1 GTSNPN and CDR2 SVGIG (reference sequence). V gave up 3 bases and J gave up 2 bases, with 6 bases separating them. The CDR3 coding sequence is TGTGCCTGGAGGCCATACACAGATACGCAGTATTTT. It yields the protein CAWRPYTDTQYF.

Only a few counts were recorded for this clone. V usage is TRBV5-1 and J usage is TRBJ1-1; 7 bases align to TRBD1. Losses at the gene ends were 0 bases for V and 1 base for J; bases not matched to a gene: 3. This CDR3 comprises 15 residues. The germline gives CDR1 SGHRS, CDR2 YFSETQ. The CDR3, as DNA: TGCGCCAGCAGCTTGGGCTGGGACAGGAACACTGAAGCTTTCTTT. Translated, it gives CASSLGWDRNTEAFF.

The chain joins TRBV2 to TRBJ2-7, with 8 nucleotides matching TRBD1. This CDR3 is 14 amino acids long. Germline assignment: CDR1 SNHLY and CDR2 FYNNEI. After removal of 8 bases from V and 0 bases from J, the junction contained 6 bases not matched to a gene. In DNA form, the CDR3 reads TGTGCCAGCTTCCGGGACAGGAACTCCTACGAGCAGTACTTC. Encoded protein: CASFRDRNSYEQYF.

The chain is built from TRBV5-4 and TRBJ2-1; 9 bases agree with TRBD2. The V and J ends lost 3 bases and 4 bases, in that order; junction bases with no gene match: 8. Per the germline V gene, CDR1 is SGHNT and CDR2 is YYREEE (reference sequence). The CDR3 covers 16 residues. The DNA of the CDR3 is TGTGCCAGCAGCTACGATAGCGGGAGCTCGTACAATGAGCAGTTCTTC. This encodes CASSYDSGSSYNEQFF.

This clone was counted once. The chain employs TRBV29-1 and TRBJ2-7; 9 bases line up with TRBD2. This CDR3 contains 14 residues. The trim removed 7 bases at V and 5 bases at J, leaving 12 bases unmatched. The V gene's germline CDR1 is SQVTM and CDR2 ANQGSEA. The chain's CDR3 is CSARIGLAGHEQYF. The CDR3 coding sequence is TGCAGCGCCAGAATCGGGCTAGCGGGGCACGAGCAGTACTTC.

This clone has a handful of counts. The CDR3 region is CASSQEQGTNRIYAQETQYF. The CDR3 DNA is TGCGCCAGCAGCCAAGAACAGGGTACAAACAGAATATACGCCCAAGAGACCCAGTACTTC. V and J are TRBV4-1 and TRBJ2-5; tentative D call: TRBD1 (6 bases). Germline CDR1 reads MGHRA; CDR2 reads YSYEKL. Trimming took off 0 bases at V and 1 base at J, with 24 bases between the two ends. The CDR3 is 20 amino acids.

This clone came up a few times. Other DNA variants within this sample encode the same CDR3. The V and J genes are TRBV7-3 and TRBJ2-3; D is unclear. The CDR3 covers 13 residues. Trimming took 5 bases from V and 7 from J, leaving 13 bases between them. Germline V gene data show CDR1 as SGHTA and CDR2 as FQGTGA. The CDR3 bases are TGTGCCAGCAGCCCCGCTAGGTCCAATACGCAGTATTTT. Translated, it gives CASSPARSNTQYF.

The chain recombines TRBV2 with TRBJ2-5; TRBD2 matches 9 bases. Germline values: CDR1 SNHLY, CDR2 FYNNEI. The CDR3 covers 18 residues. The V and J ends lost 2 bases and 3 bases, in that order; junction bases with no gene match: 13. In DNA, the CDR3 is TGTGCCAGCAGTGAAATTCCTCAGGCGGGAGGGGTAAAAGAGACCCAGTACTTC. It specifies CASSEIPQAGGVKETQYF.

The chain recombines TRBV5-1 with TRBJ1-2, with D perhaps matching TRBD1 (6 bases). V was trimmed by 0 bases and J by 7 bases, leaving 13 bases between them. The CDR3 loop spans 14 amino acids. Germline V gives CDR1 SGHRS, CDR2 YFSETQ. CDR3 sequence reads: CASSLATGSGGYTF. The CDR3 DNA is TGCGCCAGCAGCTTGGCCACAGGGTCGGGTGGCTACACCTTC.

The chain couples TRBV4-1 to TRBJ2-7; 10 positions agree with TRBD2. This CDR3 is built from 18 residues. Germline CDR1 is MGHRA and CDR2 is YSYEKL. J gave up 0 bases and V 4 bases, and 12 bases lay outside the gene matches. For the CDR3, the DNA is TGCGCCAGCAGCCGGCAGGGATCTAGCGGGAGCTTCTCCTACGAGCAGTACTTC. It is translated as CASSRQGSSGSFSYEQYF.

V and J are TRBV7-9 and TRBJ1-1; tentatively, D is TRBD1 (6 bases). The germline V gene has CDR1 SEHNR and CDR2 FQNEAQ (reference sequence). Trimming shortened V by 4 bases and J by 1 base, and 13 bases separated the two germline ends. This CDR3 is 15 amino acids long. The CDR3 spells CASSSQGIGNTEAFF. As DNA, the CDR3 is TGTGCCAGCAGCTCCCAGGGGATCGGGAACACTGAAGCTTTCTTT.

This clone showed up just a few times. The chain carries TRBV28 and TRBJ2-2; possibly TRBD2 for D (6 bases). The germline V gene encodes CDR1 MDHEN and CDR2 SYDVKM. This CDR3 comprises 14 residues. Trimming cost V 9 bases and J 0 bases, with 11 bases left between them. CDR3 residues: CASRSGTNTGELFF. DNA of the CDR3: TGTGCCAGTCGTAGCGGAACGAACACCGGGGAGCTGTTTTTT. The whole variable domain, filled in from reference TRBV28 and TRBJ2-2, reads DVKVTQSSRYLVKRTGEKVFLECVQDMDHENMFWYRQDPGLGLRLIYFSYDVKMKEKGDIPEGYSVSREKKERFSLILESASTNQTSMYLCASRSGTNTGELFFGEGSRLTVL.

The V call is TRBV27, the J call TRBJ1-2; D is perhaps TRBD1 (5 bases). There are 16 residues in the CDR3. V gave up 5 bases and J gave up 8 bases, with 24 bases separating them. Germline-derived CDR1 and CDR2 are MNHEY and SMNVEV (reference sequence). CDR3 region: CASSVDRLAFQGGYTF. The CDR3 DNA follows: TGTGCCAGCAGTGTCGACAGACTGGCCTTTCAAGGAGGCTACACCTTC.

V gene TRBV19 combines with J gene TRBJ1-5, with a tentative D call TRBD1 (6 bases). There are 16 residues in the CDR3. Between the trimmed V and J ends, which lost 3 bases and 4 bases, there was a span of 16 bases. CDR1 and CDR2 from the germline V gene are LNHDA and SQIVND (reference sequence). The DNA of the CDR3 is TGTGCCAGTAGTATCCACGGCAGGGGAAAGAATCAGCCCCAGCATTTT. Translated: CASSIHGRGKNQPQHF.

The genes are TRBV6-1 and TRBJ2-2; D gene uncertain. The V gene's germline CDR1 is MNHNS and CDR2 SASEGT. The CDR3 is 13 residues long. The V end lost 9 bases, the J end lost 1 base, and 9 bases lay between the germline ends. This chain's CDR3 is CASEIENTGELFF. The DNA for the CDR3 is TGTGCCAGTGAGATAGAGAACACCGGGGAGCTGTTTTTT.

J is TRBJ1-2 and V is TRBV2, with a weak D call TRBD1 (5 bases). V lost 5 bases, J lost 5 bases, and 6 bases lay in between. This CDR3 is built from 11 residues. The V gene's germline CDR1 is SNHLY and CDR2 FYNNEI. The CDR3 region is CASSRQYGYTF. CDR3 nucleotides: TGTGCCAGCAGTAGACAGTATGGCTACACCTTC.

V is TRBV4-2 and J is TRBJ2-4, with D possibly called TRBD1 or TRBD2 (6 bases each). In germline, CDR1 is LGHNA, CDR2 YNFKEQ. Trimming cost V 0 bases and J 5 bases, with 14 bases left between them. This CDR3 has 16 residues. In DNA, the CDR3 is TGTGCCAGCAGCCAAGATTGGGGGGCGGGTGAAAACATTCAGTACTTC. It codes for CASSQDWGAGENIQYF.

In the case of this clone: Within the sample, other DNA sequences also encode this same CDR3. This chain joins TRBV11-2 and TRBJ2-1; D unresolved. The ends were cut back, 0 bases at V and 5 bases at J, with 8 bases in the middle. The germline CDR1 and CDR2 sequences are SGHAT and FQNNGV. This CDR3 is built from 14 residues. In DNA, the CDR3 is TGTGCCAGCAGCTTAGATCGGGTGAACAATGAGCAGTTCTTC. It codes for CASSLDRVNNEQFF.

V and J are TRBV5-6 and TRBJ2-4; D tentatively reads TRBD1 or TRBD2 (5 bases each). The CDR3 is 14 amino acids. Germline values: CDR1 SGHDT, CDR2 YYEEEE. The V gene lost 0 bases and the J gene lost 5 bases, with 9 bases spanning the gap. The CDR3 sequence is CASSLVGTENIQYF. The CDR3 nucleotides are TGTGCCAGCAGCTTGGTTGGGACCGAAAACATTCAGTACTTC.

The gene calls are TRBV7-4 and TRBJ1-5; D is unclear. Trimming took off 3 bases at V and 3 bases at J, with 9 bases between the two ends. The CDR3 has 14 residues. Germline lookup yields CDR1 SGHVT and CDR2 SQSDAQ. CDR3 DNA: TGTGCCAGCAGCTTGCCAGTTTTCAATCAGCCCCAGCATTTT. The encoded protein is CASSLPVFNQPQHF.

V gene TRBV7-2 combines with J gene TRBJ1-2; 9 nucleotides agree with TRBD1. Trimming took 5 bases from V and 3 from J; bases not matched to a gene: 4. This CDR3 comprises 14 residues. Germline V CDR1 and CDR2: SGHTA, FQGNSA. This CDR3 reads CASSQRQGDYGYTF. The CDR3 DNA is TGTGCCAGCAGCCAGCGACAGGGGGACTATGGCTACACCTTC.

The J gene is TRBJ1-2, the V gene TRBV30, with no clear D. Trimming cost V 3 bases and J 7 bases, with 3 bases left between them. The V gene's germline CDR1 is GTSNPN and CDR2 SVGIG (reference sequence). The CDR3 totals 9 residues. Written as DNA, the CDR3 is TGTGCCTGGAGAATTGGCTACACCTTC. Its translation is CAWRIGYTF.

This clone was counted only a few times. The chain couples TRBV4-1 to TRBJ2-3, with TRBD1 identical over 10 bases. This CDR3 has 15 residues. Germline V gene sequence: CDR1 MGHRA, CDR2 YSYEKL. The ends lost 0 bases at V and 7 bases at J; junction bases unmatched: 4. Here the CDR3 DNA reads TGCGCCAGCAGCCAAGAAGGACAGGGGGAAAATACGCAGTATTTT. It specifies CASSQEGQGENTQYF.

J is TRBJ2-1 and V is TRBV10-1, with D tentatively TRBD1 (7 bases). This CDR3 comprises 16 residues. V shed 0 bases and J shed 3 bases, with 12 bases lying between them. Germline CDR1 reads WNHNN; CDR2 reads SYGVQD (reference sequence). CDR3 DNA: TGCGCCAGCAGTGAGTCCGGAGGGGGCGTCTACAATGAGCAGTTCTTC. Translated, it gives CASSESGGGVYNEQFF.

A word on this clone: The sample holds other DNA sequences that translate to the same CDR3. This sequence joins TRBV28 and TRBJ1-1; D remains unclear. Per the germline V gene, CDR1 is MDHEN and CDR2 is SYDVKM. The CDR3 consists of 13 residues. V was pared by 3 bases and J by 2 bases, with 7 bases between. The CDR3 DNA reads TGTGCCAGCAGTTTTATTCGAAACACTGAAGCTTTCTTT. Amino acids: CASSFIRNTEAFF.

CDR3 in amino acids: CASRPGHGLDTQYF. CDR3 bases: TGTGCCAGCAGACCGGGACACGGCCTTGATACGCAGTATTTT. The chain employs TRBV2 and TRBJ2-3; TRBD1 might be the D (6 bases). Germline values: CDR1 SNHLY, CDR2 FYNNEI. This CDR3 has 14 amino acids. V was clipped by 6 bases and J by 6 bases, with 16 bases between them.

The rearrangement uses TRBV18 and TRBJ2-1, with D hard to call. This CDR3 has 14 residues. The germline V and J ends were trimmed by 5 bases and 6 bases, with 14 bases remaining between them. CDR1 is KGHSH, CDR2 LQKENI, per germline. CDR3 protein: CASSLEPGSNEQFF. The CDR3 DNA reads as TGTGCCAGCTCATTGGAGCCGGGTTCCAATGAGCAGTTCTTC.